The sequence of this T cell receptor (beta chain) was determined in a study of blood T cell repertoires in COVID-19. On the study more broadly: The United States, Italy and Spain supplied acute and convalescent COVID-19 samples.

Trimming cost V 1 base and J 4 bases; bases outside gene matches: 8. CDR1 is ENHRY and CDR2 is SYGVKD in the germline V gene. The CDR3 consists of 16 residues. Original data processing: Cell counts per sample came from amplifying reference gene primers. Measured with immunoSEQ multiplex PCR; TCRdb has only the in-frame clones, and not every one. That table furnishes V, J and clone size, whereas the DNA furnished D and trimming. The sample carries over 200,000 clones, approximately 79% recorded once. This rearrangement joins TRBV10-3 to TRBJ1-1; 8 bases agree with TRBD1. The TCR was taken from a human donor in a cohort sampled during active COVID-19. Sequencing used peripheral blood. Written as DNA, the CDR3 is TGTGCCATCAGTGAGTATGGACAGGGAGGGGGCACTGAAGCTTTCTTT. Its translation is CAISEYGQGGGTEAFF.